This T cell receptor beta chain was retrieved from a study of T cells in Graves' hyperthyroidism and ophthalmopathy. Patients affected by ophthalmopathy presented a Clinical Activity Score of at least 3, a NOSPECS grade of at least 4, and disease duration below 3 months. Broader study findings: Model predictions of ophthalmopathy came a median 6.5 months before onset. Most thyroid clonotypes with frequency above 0.001 were detected in blood.

Remarks on this clonotype: The antigen remains undetermined. This clone may be a read error of a much larger clone one base away.

What was amplified from RNA transcripts were TCR beta CDR3 regions. RT-PCR in the first round (using the HTBI primer set) targeted the TCR CDR3. One entry per CDR3 protein results from TCRdb running MiXCR on the multiplex PCR reads. Of about 640,000 distinct CDR3 sequences listed, around 21% are singletons. The CDR3 is 20 residues long. Germline CDR1 and CDR2: SGHAT and FQDESV (reference sequence). V was pared by 5 bases and J by 2 bases, with 21 bases of the junction left unmatched. The chain links TRBV11-1 to TRBJ2-7; 10 bases map to TRBD2. What was sequenced was blood. The clonotype originates from a man younger than 40 with Graves' ophthalmopathy. CDR3: CASSTRRSSLGTSATYEQYF. For the CDR3, the DNA is TGTGCCAGCAGCACCCGACGCTCATCGCTCGGGACTAGCGCTACCTACGAGCAGTACTTC.